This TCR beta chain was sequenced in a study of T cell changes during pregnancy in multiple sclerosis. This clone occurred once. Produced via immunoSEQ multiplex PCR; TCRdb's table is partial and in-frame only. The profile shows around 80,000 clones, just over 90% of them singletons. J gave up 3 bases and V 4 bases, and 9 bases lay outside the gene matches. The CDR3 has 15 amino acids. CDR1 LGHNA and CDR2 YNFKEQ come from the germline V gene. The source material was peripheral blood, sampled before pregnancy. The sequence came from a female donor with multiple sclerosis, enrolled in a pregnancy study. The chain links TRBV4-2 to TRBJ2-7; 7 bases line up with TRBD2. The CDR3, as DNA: TGTGCCAGCAGCCCCTTGACTAGCTTCTTCTACGAGCAGTACTTC. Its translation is CASSPLTSFFYEQYF.